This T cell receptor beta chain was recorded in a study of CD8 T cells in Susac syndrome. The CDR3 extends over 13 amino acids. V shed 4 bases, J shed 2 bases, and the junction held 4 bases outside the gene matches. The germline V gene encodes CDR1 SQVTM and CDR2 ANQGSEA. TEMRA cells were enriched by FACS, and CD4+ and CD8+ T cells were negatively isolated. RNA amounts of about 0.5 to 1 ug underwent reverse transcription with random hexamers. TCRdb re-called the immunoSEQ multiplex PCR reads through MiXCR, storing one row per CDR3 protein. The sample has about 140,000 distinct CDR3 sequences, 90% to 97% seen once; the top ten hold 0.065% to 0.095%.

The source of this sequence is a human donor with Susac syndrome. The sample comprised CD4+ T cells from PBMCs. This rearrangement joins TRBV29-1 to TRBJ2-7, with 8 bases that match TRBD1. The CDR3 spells CSVAEDRAYEQYF. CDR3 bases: TGCAGCGTTGCAGAGGACAGGGCCTACGAGCAGTACTTC.